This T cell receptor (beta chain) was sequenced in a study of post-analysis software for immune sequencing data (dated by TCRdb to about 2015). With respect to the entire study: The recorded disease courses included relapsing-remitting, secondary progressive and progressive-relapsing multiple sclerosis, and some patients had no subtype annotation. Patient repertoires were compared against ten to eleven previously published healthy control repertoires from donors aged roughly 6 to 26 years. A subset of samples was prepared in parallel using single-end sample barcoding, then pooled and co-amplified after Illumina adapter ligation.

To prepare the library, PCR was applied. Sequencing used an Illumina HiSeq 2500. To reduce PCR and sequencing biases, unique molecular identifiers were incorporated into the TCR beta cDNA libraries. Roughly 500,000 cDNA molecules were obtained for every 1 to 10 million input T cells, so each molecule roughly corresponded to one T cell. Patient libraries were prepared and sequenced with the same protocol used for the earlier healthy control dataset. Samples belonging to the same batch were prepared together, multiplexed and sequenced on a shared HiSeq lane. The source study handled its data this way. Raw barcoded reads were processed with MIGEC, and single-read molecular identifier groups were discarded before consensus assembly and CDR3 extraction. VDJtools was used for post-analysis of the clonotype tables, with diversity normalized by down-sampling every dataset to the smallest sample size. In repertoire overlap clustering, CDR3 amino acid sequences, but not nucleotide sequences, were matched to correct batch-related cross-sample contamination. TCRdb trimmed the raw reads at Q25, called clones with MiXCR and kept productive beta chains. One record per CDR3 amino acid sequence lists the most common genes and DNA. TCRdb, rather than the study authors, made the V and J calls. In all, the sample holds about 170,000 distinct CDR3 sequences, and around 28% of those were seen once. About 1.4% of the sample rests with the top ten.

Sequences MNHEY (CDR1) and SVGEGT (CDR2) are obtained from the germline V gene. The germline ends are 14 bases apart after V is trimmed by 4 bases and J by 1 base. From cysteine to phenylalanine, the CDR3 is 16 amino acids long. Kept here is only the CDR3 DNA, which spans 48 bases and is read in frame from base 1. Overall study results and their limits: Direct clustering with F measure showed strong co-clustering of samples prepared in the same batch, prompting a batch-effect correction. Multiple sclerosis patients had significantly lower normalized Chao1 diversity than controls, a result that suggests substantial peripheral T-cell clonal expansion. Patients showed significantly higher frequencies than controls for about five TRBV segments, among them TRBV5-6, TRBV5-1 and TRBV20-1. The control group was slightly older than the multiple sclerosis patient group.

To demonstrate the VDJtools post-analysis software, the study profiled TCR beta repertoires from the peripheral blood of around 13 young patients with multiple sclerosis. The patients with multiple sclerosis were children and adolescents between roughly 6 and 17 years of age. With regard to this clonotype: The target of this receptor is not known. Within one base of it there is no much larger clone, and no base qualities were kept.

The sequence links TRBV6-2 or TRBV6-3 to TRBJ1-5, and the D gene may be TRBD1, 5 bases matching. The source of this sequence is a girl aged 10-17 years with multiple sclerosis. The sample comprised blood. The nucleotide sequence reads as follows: TGTGCCAGCAGTTCCTGGCAGGGAATCAGCAATCAGCCCCAGCATTTT. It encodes CASSSWQGISNQPQHF.